A selection of T cell receptor beta chains follows, all from one sample in a study of identical twins. Each CDR3 protein gets one entry after TCRdb re-called the 5' RACE reads with MiXCR. The table lists 450,000 or so distinct CDR3 sequences, 12% to 15% of them singletons. These same records also appear under a second study, on yellow fever vaccine responses in identical twins.

The sequenced sample was CD4+ T cells sorted from blood. All receptors derive from a woman between 18 and 29 years old in good health. CDR3s include the opening cysteine and the closing phenylalanine or tryptophan. Some rows have no size entry. The others give once, few or many, or a class for an expanded clone.

CASRHTPSGGLTDTQYF | TRBV5-1 | .
CASSEEAGGTDTQYF | TRBV2 | .
CSASPGVSTDTQYF | TRBV20-1 | few
CASSRTSPVSAEQFF | TRBV19 | .
CSGSTGQNTDTQYF | TRBV29-1 | few
CSVVSPYQETQYF | TRBV29-1 | few
CASSQGGGPQYF | TRBV7-3 | .
CASSLYIQVGNEQFF | TRBV5-5 | .
CAWSGDTVPGANVLTF | TRBV30 | .
CASSLGAVGNQPQHF | TRBV7-2 | few
CASSYINQVYNEQFF | TRBV6-2/TRBV6-3 | few
CASSAGTGGGNEQFF | TRBV6-4 | .
CASSLGGPLEQYF | TRBV7-2 | .
CASSFKDRGRFQETQYF | TRBV14 | .